This T cell receptor (beta chain) originates from a study of T cells in Graves' hyperthyroidism and ophthalmopathy. Overall study findings and caveats: It was a median about 6.5 months before onset that the model predicted ophthalmopathy. Appearing also in blood were most of the thyroid clonotypes expanded above 0.001.

Diagnosis of hyperthyroidism was new in patients aged 18 to 65, and its duration was under 2 months. Used for diagnoses were clinical symptoms, serum thyroxine and TRAb, thyroid ultrasound and orbital computed tomography. Amplified TCR beta CDR3 regions derived from RNA transcripts. During a first-round RT-PCR of the TCR CDR3, the HTBI primer set was used. TCRdb fed the multiplex PCR reads into MiXCR, producing one record per CDR3 protein. In the table there are a few hundred thousand distinct CDR3 sequences, roughly 50% of which are singletons. Deletions cut 7 bases from V and 0 bases from J, with 13 bases between. In germline, CDR1 is LNHDA, CDR2 SQIVND (reference sequence). This CDR3 spans 15 amino acids. This clonotype was seen at least ten times. Its antigen is still unknown.

The chain combines TRBV19 with TRBJ1-5; D gene ambiguous. This receptor was taken from a woman younger than 35 with Graves' hyperthyroidism. Sequenced: peripheral blood or thyroid tissue (not recorded which). The CDR3 is CASTDVGNSNQPQHF. CDR3 coding DNA: TGTGCCAGTACCGACGTGGGGAATAGCAATCAGCCCCAGCATTTT.